The clone carrying this T cell receptor beta chain came up once. This sample is drawn from a study of TIL therapy for anti-PD-1-resistant metastatic lung cancer. The overall study: Median tumor mutation burden was roughly 1.5 mutations per megabase.

The libraries were made with immunoSEQ v3. Method: immunoSEQ multiplex PCR; TCRdb's copy keeps in-frame clones and lacks some. The repertoire consists of 25,000 to 35,000 clones, with around three quarters occurring once and the leading ten covering less than 3%. The time point is: pre-treatment sample, taken before nivolumab and TIL therapy. Stage 4 NSCLC adults joined between October 2017 and 2020. Germline V lookup: CDR1 WSHSY, CDR2 SAAADI. This CDR3 region has 13 residues. V lost 6 bases to trimming and J lost 0 bases, with 6 bases between them. This chain uses TRBV10-2 with TRBJ2-1; no reliable D call. This specimen was blood, taken at baseline. The sequence came from a woman between 30 and 80 years old with non-small cell lung cancer. CDR3 nucleotides: TGCGCCAGCAGGGAGAGCTCCTACAATGAGCAGTTCTTC. This gives the protein CASRESSYNEQFF.